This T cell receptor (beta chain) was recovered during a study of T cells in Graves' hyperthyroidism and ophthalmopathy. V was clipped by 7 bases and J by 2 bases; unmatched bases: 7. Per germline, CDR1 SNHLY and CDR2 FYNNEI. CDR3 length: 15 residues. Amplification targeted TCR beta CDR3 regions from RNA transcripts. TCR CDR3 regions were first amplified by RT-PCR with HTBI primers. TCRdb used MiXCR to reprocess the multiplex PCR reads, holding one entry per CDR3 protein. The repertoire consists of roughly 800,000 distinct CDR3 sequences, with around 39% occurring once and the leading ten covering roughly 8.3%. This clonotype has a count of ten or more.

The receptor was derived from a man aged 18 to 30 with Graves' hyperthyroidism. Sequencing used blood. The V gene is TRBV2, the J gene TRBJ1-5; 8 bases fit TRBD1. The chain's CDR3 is CASMGGQGGNQPQHF. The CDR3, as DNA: TGTGCCAGCATGGGCGGACAGGGAGGCAATCAGCCCCAGCATTTT. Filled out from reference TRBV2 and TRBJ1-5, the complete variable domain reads EPEVTQTPSHQVTQMGQEVILRCVPISNHLYFYWYRQILGQKVEFLVSFYNNEISEKSEIFDDQFSVERPDGSNFTLKIRSTKLEDSAMYFCASMGGQGGNQPQHFGDGTRLSIL.